This T cell receptor (beta chain) was identified during a study of blood T cell repertoires in COVID-19. Method: immunoSEQ multiplex PCR; TCRdb's copy keeps in-frame clones and lacks some. Of about 210,000 clones listed, almost 85% were seen once; the top ten hold 4.5% to 5.5%. V lost 7 bases to trimming and J lost 8 bases; unmatched junction nucleotides: 9. CDR1 MDHEN and CDR2 SYDVKM come from the germline V gene. The CDR3 is 15 amino acids. The chain employs TRBV28 and TRBJ2-1; 12 bases match TRBD1. The receptor was derived from a middle-aged man with COVID-19, enrolled during active disease. The sample comprised peripheral blood. As DNA, the CDR3 is TGTGCCAGCACTTACTGGGGACAGGGGGCCGATGAGCAGTTCTTC. This encodes CASTYWGQGADEQFF. Full variable domain (remainder filled in from reference TRBV28 and TRBJ2-1): DVKVTQSSRYLVKRTGEKVFLECVQDMDHENMFWYRQDPGLGLRLIYFSYDVKMKEKGDIPEGYSVSREKKERFSLILESASTNQTSMYLCASTYWGQGADEQFFGPGTRLTVL.